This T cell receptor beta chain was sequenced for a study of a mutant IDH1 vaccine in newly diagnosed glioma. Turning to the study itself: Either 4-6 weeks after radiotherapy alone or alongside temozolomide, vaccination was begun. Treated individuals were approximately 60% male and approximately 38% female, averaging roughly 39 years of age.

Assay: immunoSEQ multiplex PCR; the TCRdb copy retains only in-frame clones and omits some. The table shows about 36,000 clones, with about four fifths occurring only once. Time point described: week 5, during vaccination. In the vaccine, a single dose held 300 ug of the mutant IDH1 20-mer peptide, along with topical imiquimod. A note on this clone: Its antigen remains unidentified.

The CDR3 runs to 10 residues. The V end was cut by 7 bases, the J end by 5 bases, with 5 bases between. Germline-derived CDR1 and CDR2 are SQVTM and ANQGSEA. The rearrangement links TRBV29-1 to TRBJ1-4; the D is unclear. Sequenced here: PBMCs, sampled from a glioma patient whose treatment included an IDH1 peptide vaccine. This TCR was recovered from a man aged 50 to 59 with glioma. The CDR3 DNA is TGCAGCGGAGGGAATGAAAAACTGTTTTTT. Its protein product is CSGGNEKLFF.